Following are 29 T cell receptor beta chains from one sample sequenced in a study of shared clonotypes between healthy human individuals. Sequencing used immunoSEQ multiplex PCR; TCRdb keeps in-frame clones, though not all of them. The sample records over a million clones, about 80% being singletons. The source material was memory CD4+ T cells from PBMCs. Subset given: CD45RA-negative fraction. These TCRs come from a man aged 18 to 30 in good health. Some clones in this sample may be carry-over from other donors' samples.

This clone was detected a few times. Other DNA sequences in the same sample also yield this CDR3. The V gene is TRBV5-1, the J gene TRBJ2-6; D remains unclear. Trimming took off 0 bases at V and 0 bases at J, with 4 bases between the two ends. CDR1 is SGHRS and CDR2 is YFSETQ in the germline V gene. The CDR3 totals 15 residues. The CDR3 DNA follows: TGCGCCAGCAGCTTGGACGGCTCTGGGGCCAACGTCCTGACTTTC. Translating it yields CASSLDGSGANVLTF.

DNA for the CDR3: TGTGCCAGCAGTGAAAACGGGCTGACGTTGGAGCAGTACTTC. As protein: CASSENGLTLEQYF. V usage is TRBV2 and J usage is TRBJ2-7; D gene unclear. The CDR3 spans 14 residues. Germline CDR1 SNHLY, CDR2 FYNNEI. Trimming removed 2 bases at V and 7 bases at J, with 15 bases between. Together with reference TRBV2 and TRBJ2-7, the CDR3 gives the full variable domain: EPEVTQTPSHQVTQMGQEVILRCVPISNHLYFYWYRQILGQKVEFLVSFYNNEISEKSEIFDDQFSVERPDGSNFTLKIRSTKLEDSAMYFCASSENGLTLEQYFGPGTRLTVT.

The chain couples TRBV5-5 to TRBJ2-5; D unclear. Germline lookup yields CDR1 SGHKS and CDR2 YYEKEE (reference sequence). The CDR3 consists of 14 residues. The V and J ends lost 0 bases and 3 bases respectively, with 9 bases between them. CDR3 residues: CASSLDGGEETQYF. Here the CDR3 DNA reads TGTGCCAGCAGCTTGGATGGCGGAGAAGAGACCCAGTACTTC.

The chain links TRBV2 to TRBJ2-1; perhaps TRBD2 as D (5 bases). V was trimmed by 7 bases and J by 0 bases, leaving 16 bases between them. The V gene's germline CDR1 is SNHLY and CDR2 FYNNEI. The CDR3 contains 16 residues. CDR3 nucleotide sequence: TGTGCCAGCACTGGACTGACCCTGAGCTCCTACAATGAGCAGTTCTTC. It is translated as CASTGLTLSSYNEQFF. The full variable domain, rest sourced from reference TRBV2 and TRBJ2-1, is EPEVTQTPSHQVTQMGQEVILRCVPISNHLYFYWYRQILGQKVEFLVSFYNNEISEKSEIFDDQFSVERPDGSNFTLKIRSTKLEDSAMYFCASTGLTLSSYNEQFFGPGTRLTVL.

In its sample, this clone was seen a few times. The same CDR3 arises from other DNA sequences in this sample as well. The chain recombines TRBV2 with TRBJ2-7; D call uncertain. V was cut by 1 base and J by 7 bases, with 5 bases left in between. CDR3 length equals 11 residues. Germline CDR1 SNHLY, CDR2 FYNNEI. CDR3 bases: TGTGCCAGCAGTGAAGAGGGAGAGCAGTACTTC. Amino acids: CASSEEGEQYF.

The chain recombines TRBV7-6 with TRBJ2-7, with no clear D. The V end lost 0 bases, the J end lost 0 bases, and 9 bases lay between the germline ends. Looked up from germline, CDR1 is SGHVS and CDR2 is FNYEAQ. This CDR3 has 15 residues. DNA of the CDR3: TGTGCCAGCAGCTTAGCGCCGGTGTACTCCTACGAGCAGTACTTC. Its protein is CASSLAPVYSYEQYF.

The DNA for the CDR3 is TGTGCTAGTGGTTTGCCCCGTATAGCGGGAGATACGCAGTATTTT. Its translation: CASGLPRIAGDTQYF. V usage is TRBV12-5 and J usage is TRBJ2-3; 7 bases line up with TRBD2. The CDR3 runs 15 residues. Germline assignment: CDR1 LGHNT and CDR2 FRNRAP. The junction had 7 bases not matched to a gene; V was cut back by 2 bases and J by 5 bases.

The CDR3 DNA sequence: TGCGCCAGCAGCTTGGCTCCCGGGACAGGGCGGATGGGTGGCTACACCTTC. This translates into CASSLAPGTGRMGGYTF. The chain employs TRBV5-1 and TRBJ1-2; TRBD1 agrees at 9 bases. Germline V gene data show CDR1 as SGHRS and CDR2 as YFSETQ. After removal of 0 bases from V and 7 bases from J, the junction contained 13 bases not matched to a gene. The CDR3 spans 17 residues.

The V and J genes are TRBV2 and TRBJ2-6, with 8 nucleotides matching TRBD1. Trimming removed 2 bases from V and 2 bases from J; junction bases left unmatched: 2. Germline V gives CDR1 SNHLY, CDR2 FYNNEI. The CDR3 length is 16 residues. DNA of the CDR3: TGTGCCAGCAGTGAACAGGGGGCCGCTGGGGCCAACGTCCTGACTTTC. Translating gives CASSEQGAAGANVLTF.

Of note for this clone: A single base separates this from a much larger clone, so it may be a read error. Written as DNA, the CDR3 is TGTGCCAGCAGGAACTCCTACGAGCAGTACTTC. It codes for CASRNSYEQYF. The chain has TRBV6-5 and TRBJ2-7; D gene uncertain. Germline CDR1 and CDR2: MNHEY and SVGAGI. This CDR3 comprises 11 residues. With 6 bases removed from V and 0 bases from J, the gap between germline ends came to 3 bases.

The chain has TRBV5-6 and TRBJ2-5; TRBD1 might be the D (5 bases). The CDR3 spans 12 residues. Germline V lookup: CDR1 SGHDT, CDR2 YYEEEE. The V and J ends lost 2 bases and 4 bases respectively, with 6 bases between them. CDR3 sequence: CASSLQAETQYF. CDR3 DNA sequence: TGTGCCAGCAGCTTACAGGCAGAGACCCAGTACTTC. Looking up the rest from reference TRBV5-6 and TRBJ2-5 gives the full variable domain: DAGVTQSPTHLIKTRGQQVTLRCSPKSGHDTVSWYQQALGQGPQFIFQYYEEEERQRGNFPDRFSGHQFPNYSSELNVNALLLGDSALYLCASSLQAETQYFGPGTRLLVL.

This chain connects TRBV5-1 to TRBJ2-1, with 9 bases identical to TRBD2. CDR3 size: 15 residues. The ends lost 0 bases at V and 9 bases at J; junction bases unmatched: 7. The germline V gene encodes CDR1 SGHRS and CDR2 YFSETQ. CDR3 DNA: TGCGCCAGCAGCTTGGGTCCAGCGGGAGGTATTGAGCAGTTCTTC. Its protein product is CASSLGPAGGIEQFF.

The chain joins TRBV9 to TRBJ1-2; the D is unclear. The CDR3 has 13 residues. Trimming stripped 4 bases from V and 5 bases from J, with 12 bases between. The germline gives CDR1 SGDLS, CDR2 YYNGEE. CDR3 nucleotides: TGTGCCAGCAGCCCCCACCTGGAATATGGCTACACCTTC. Amino acid sequence: CASSPHLEYGYTF.

This CDR3 reads CASSGGQGAKETQYF. Written as DNA, the CDR3 is TGTGCCAGCAGTGGGGGACAGGGGGCTAAGGAGACCCAGTACTTC. The chain uses TRBV6-1 and TRBJ2-5; 12 nucleotides align to TRBD1. Germline V gene lookup returns CDR1 MNHNS and CDR2 SASEGT. After removal of 4 bases from V and 5 bases from J, the junction contained 5 bases not matched to a gene. The CDR3 is 15 amino acids.

This chain connects TRBV18 to TRBJ2-7; 7 positions match TRBD2. This CDR3 contains 14 residues. V trimming: 5 bases; J trimming: 5 bases; junction bases outside the gene matches: 9. Germline V CDR1 and CDR2: KGHSH, LQKENI. The CDR3 here is CASSSGLVSDEQYF. In DNA form, the CDR3 reads TGTGCCAGCTCATCCGGACTAGTTAGCGACGAGCAGTACTTC.

The chain links TRBV9 to TRBJ2-3; D is possibly TRBD1 or TRBD2 (6 bases each). The CDR3 is made up of 15 amino acids. The germline gives CDR1 SGDLS, CDR2 YYNGEE. With 0 bases removed from V and 4 bases from J, the gap between germline ends came to 12 bases. CDR3 amino acids: CASSVGHREADTQYF. In DNA, the CDR3 is TGTGCCAGCAGCGTAGGTCACAGGGAGGCAGATACGCAGTATTTT.

The chain is built from TRBV5-1 and TRBJ2-5, with D perhaps assigned TRBD1 or TRBD2 (5 bases each). Germline lookup yields CDR1 SGHRS and CDR2 YFSETQ. This CDR3 is 14 amino acids long. Trimming left V 1 base short and J 1 base short, with 8 bases between. The CDR3 region is CASSLPGPQETQYF. The CDR3 DNA is TGCGCCAGCAGCTTGCCGGGGCCCCAAGAGACCCAGTACTTC.

The V call is TRBV6-6, the J call TRBJ1-4; the D gene is possibly TRBD1 (6 bases). Per germline, CDR1 MNHNY and CDR2 SVGAGI (reference sequence). CDR3 length equals 16 residues. V dropped 2 bases and J dropped 3 bases, with 13 bases sitting between them. The CDR3 protein is CASSYGQTSANEKLFF. DNA for the CDR3: TGTGCCAGCAGTTACGGACAGACCTCCGCTAATGAAAAACTGTTTTTT.

The V call is TRBV5-6, the J call TRBJ2-3; 8 positions match TRBD2. CDR3 length: 16 residues. Germline assignment: CDR1 SGHDT and CDR2 YYEEEE. The trim removed 0 bases at V and 7 bases at J, leaving 10 bases unmatched. The CDR3 spells CASSLGLAGGYNTQYF. DNA of the CDR3: TGTGCCAGCAGCTTGGGACTTGCGGGAGGTTATAATACGCAGTATTTT.

J is TRBJ1-2 and V is TRBV27, with D tentatively TRBD1 (5 bases). Per the germline V gene, CDR1 is MNHEY and CDR2 is SMNVEV (reference sequence). The CDR3 is 12 amino acids. Trimming left V 6 bases short and J 3 bases short, with 8 bases between. The CDR3: CASRRGDYGYTF. CDR3 sequence (DNA): TGTGCCAGCAGAAGGGGCGACTATGGCTACACCTTC.

This chain connects TRBV30 to TRBJ2-1; D unresolved. The V end lost 3 bases, the J end lost 3 bases, and 9 bases lay between the germline ends. CDR3 length: 13 residues. CDR1 and CDR2 (germline): GTSNPN, SVGIG (reference sequence). CDR3 sequence: CAWRVQFYNEQFF. CDR3 bases: TGTGCCTGGAGGGTACAGTTCTACAATGAGCAGTTCTTC.

Written as DNA, the CDR3 is TGTGCCAGCAGTTTACATGCCACCTCAACCTACGAGCAGTACTTC. It encodes CASSLHATSTYEQYF. The chain is built from TRBV28 and TRBJ2-7, with D hard to call. Germline CDR1 is MDHEN and CDR2 is SYDVKM. Trimming took 2 bases from V and 2 from J, leaving 13 bases between them. This CDR3 is built from 15 residues.

Remarks on this clone: The sample holds other DNA sequences that translate to the same CDR3. This chain joins TRBV6-6 and TRBJ2-2; D gene uncertain. Trimming removed 4 bases from V and 7 bases from J, with 13 bases in between. The CDR3 contains 14 residues. Germline V gene data show CDR1 as MNHNY and CDR2 as SVGAGI (reference sequence). Here the CDR3 DNA reads TGTGCCAGCAGTTTCCAAGCCATGGGCGGGGAGCTGTTTTTT. This sequence encodes CASSFQAMGGELFF.

As for this clone: Other DNA sequences in this sample translate to the same CDR3. The V call is TRBV5-1, the J call TRBJ2-1; 10 nucleotides match TRBD2. Trimming removed 3 bases from V and 4 bases from J; junction bases left unmatched: 1. CDR1 is SGHRS and CDR2 is YFSETQ in the germline V gene. The CDR3 contains 14 residues. The CDR3 region is CASSSGLAYNEQFF. In nucleotides, the CDR3 is TGCGCCAGCAGCTCGGGACTAGCGTACAATGAGCAGTTCTTC. Drawing the rest from reference TRBV5-1 and TRBJ2-1, the complete variable domain is KAGVTQTPRYLIKTRGQQVTLSCSPISGHRSVSWYQQTPGQGLQFLFEYFSETQRNKGNFPGRFSGRQFSNSRSEMNVSTLELGDSALYLCASSSGLAYNEQFFGPGTRLTVL.

This sequence joins TRBV5-1 and TRBJ2-2, with 10 bases that match TRBD2. CDR3 length equals 17 residues. Germline-derived CDR1 and CDR2 are SGHRS and YFSETQ. V lost 0 bases, J lost 4 bases, and 6 bases stayed unmatched. CDR3 coding DNA: TGCGCCAGCAGCTTGGCGGGGGCTAGCGGGAGCACCGGGGAGCTGTTTTTT. Translated, it gives CASSLAGASGSTGELFF.

This clone showed up just once. The chain links TRBV9 to TRBJ2-5, with D uncertain. Trimming cost V 2 bases and J 5 bases, with 7 bases left between them. The CDR3 loop spans 12 amino acids. Per germline, CDR1 SGDLS and CDR2 YYNGEE. This chain's CDR3 is CASSVHEETQYF. The CDR3 DNA is TGTGCCAGCAGCGTCCATGAGGAGACCCAGTACTTC.

A remark on this clone: The sample carries other DNA sequences with the same CDR3. The genes are TRBV18 and TRBJ2-7; 8 bases line up with TRBD1. V lost 1 base, J lost 2 bases, and 4 bases stayed unmatched. Germline V gene data show CDR1 as KGHSH and CDR2 as LQKENI. CDR3 length: 15 residues. Written as DNA, the CDR3 is TGTGCCAGCTCACCACTCCAGGGGGCCACCTACGAGCAGTACTTC. Translating gives CASSPLQGATYEQYF.

V usage is TRBV29-1 and J usage is TRBJ2-7; perhaps TRBD2 as D (6 bases). CDR1 is SQVTM and CDR2 is ANQGSEA in the germline V gene. Deletions cut 6 bases from V and 4 bases from J, with 13 bases between. This CDR3 has 12 amino acids. The CDR3 loop is CSVTRGSYEQYF. The CDR3 coding sequence is TGCAGCGTCACCCGGGGGTCATACGAGCAGTACTTC.

The chain is built from TRBV18 and TRBJ1-1, with D tentatively TRBD1 (6 bases). The germline CDR1 and CDR2 sequences are KGHSH and LQKENI. The V and J ends lost 3 bases and 0 bases respectively, with 11 bases between them. There are 15 residues in the CDR3. The DNA for the CDR3 is TGTGCCAGCTCACCCTCGACAGGAATGAACACTGAAGCTTTCTTT. This translates into CASSPSTGMNTEAFF.